This passage covers 15 T cell receptor beta chains from one sample sequenced in a study of cytotoxic CD8 clonotypes in ibrutinib-treated CLL. The protocol was immunoSEQ multiplex PCR, while the TCRdb copy is restricted to in-frame clones and leaves out a portion. Of 100,000 to 150,000 clones in the sample, 80% to 90% were seen once. The material was PBMCs, obtained after 24 months of ibrutinib treatment. Receptors originate from a human donor with chronic lymphocytic leukemia.

The rearrangement uses TRBV29-1 and TRBJ2-7; 10 positions agree with TRBD1. V was pared by 2 bases and J by 1 base, with 14 bases of the junction left unmatched. This CDR3 comprises 18 residues. Germline V gives CDR1 SQVTM, CDR2 ANQGSEA. The CDR3 is CSVELVLPGTGASYEQYF. For the CDR3, the DNA is TGCAGCGTTGAATTGGTCCTCCCAGGGACAGGGGCGTCCTACGAGCAGTACTTC.

V and J are TRBV6-4 and TRBJ1-1, with 11 bases that match TRBD1. V dropped 4 bases and J dropped 4; count of bases not matched to a gene: 2. Germline CDR1 and CDR2: MRHNA and SNTAGT. The CDR3 extends over 14 amino acids. DNA of the CDR3: TGTGCCAGCAGTGCGGACAGGGGGCTCACTGAAGCTTTCTTT. This codes for CASSADRGLTEAFF.

The rearrangement joins TRBV5-1 to TRBJ2-3, with 7 bases identical to TRBD1. This CDR3 is built from 12 residues. The germline V gene encodes CDR1 SGHRS and CDR2 YFSETQ. J gave up 6 bases and V 4 bases, and 2 bases lay outside the gene matches. CDR3 loop: CASSVTGDTQYF. The CDR3 DNA reads as TGCGCCAGCAGCGTGACAGGGGATACGCAGTATTTT.

The CDR3 coding sequence is TGTGCCAGCACCACGGGAACTAGCGGACCGGAGCAGTACTTC. Amino acid sequence: CASTTGTSGPEQYF. V is TRBV6-5 and J is TRBJ2-7; 8 bases agree with TRBD2. V shed 7 bases, J shed 7 bases, and the junction held 12 bases outside the gene matches. Per the germline V gene, CDR1 is MNHEY and CDR2 is SVGAGI. This CDR3 spans 14 amino acids.

This clone was detected only a few times. CDR3 sequence (DNA): TGTGCCAGCTCACCGCGGACAGCGAACACTGAAGCTTTCTTT. This sequence encodes CASSPRTANTEAFF. The V call is TRBV18, the J call TRBJ1-1, with a possible D match to TRBD1 (6 bases). V was clipped by 3 bases and J by 1 base, with 9 bases between them. This CDR3 comprises 14 residues. Germline V lookup: CDR1 KGHSH, CDR2 LQKENI.

The V and J genes are TRBV28 and TRBJ2-1; D is possibly TRBD1 or TRBD2 (5 bases each). CDR1 and CDR2 (germline): MDHEN, SYDVKM. CDR3 length equals 18 residues. Trimming pared 2 bases from V and 1 base from J, leaving 18 bases between. In DNA, the CDR3 is TGTGCCAGCAGTTTAACCGGGTGGGGGTCTAAGTCCTACAATGAGCAGTTCTTC. Encoded protein: CASSLTGWGSKSYNEQFF.

Details on this clone: Distinct nucleotide sequences in the sample also encode this CDR3. The chain couples TRBV28 to TRBJ2-5; a possible D gene is TRBD2 (5 bases). The V and J ends lost 6 bases and 5 bases respectively, with 7 bases between them. The CDR3 sequence is 11 residues long. Germline V gene data show CDR1 as MDHEN and CDR2 as SYDVKM. CDR3 in DNA: TGTGCCAGCAGGGGCGGGGAGACCCAGTACTTC. Translated: CASRGGETQYF.

The V and J genes are TRBV28 and TRBJ1-5; D gene ambiguous. CDR1 and CDR2 (germline): MDHEN, SYDVKM. The length of the CDR3 is 12 residues. The DNA for the CDR3 is TGTGGGGTGTATACTAACAATCAGCCCCAGCATTTT. Translation gives CGVYTNNQPQHF. The entire variable domain, with the rest obtained from reference TRBV28 and TRBJ1-5, is as follows: DVKVTQSSRYLVKRTGEKVFLECVQDMDHENMFWYRQDPGLGLRLIYFSYDVKMKEKGDIPEGYSVSREKKERFSLILESASTNQTSMYLCGVYTNNQPQHFGDGTRLSIL.

CDR3 sequence reads: CASSLRQGGTDTQYF. In DNA, the CDR3 is TGTGCCAGCAGTTTACGGCAGGGGGGTACAGATACGCAGTATTTT. V and J are TRBV28 and TRBJ2-3; weak D call: TRBD1 (7 bases). This CDR3 is built from 15 residues. Trimming pared 2 bases from V and 3 bases from J, leaving 12 bases between. The germline gives CDR1 MDHEN, CDR2 SYDVKM.

CDR3 protein: CATAPGGGRETQYF. The CDR3 bases are TGTGCCACTGCCCCAGGAGGGGGCCGAGAGACCCAGTACTTC. The chain couples TRBV10-3 to TRBJ2-5; possibly TRBD1 for D (7 bases). Germline CDR1 is ENHRY and CDR2 is SYGVKD. V gave up 10 bases and J gave up 4 bases, with 19 bases separating them. The CDR3 spans 14 residues.

This chain joins TRBV7-2 and TRBJ2-6, with unresolved D. Germline V gene sequence: CDR1 SGHTA, CDR2 FQGNSA. The CDR3 loop spans 13 amino acids. The V and J ends lost 11 bases and 2 bases respectively, with 10 bases between them. The CDR3 loop reads CAVMITGANVLTF. In DNA, the CDR3 is TGTGCCGTTATGATTACTGGGGCCAACGTCCTGACTTTC.

This chain connects TRBV28 to TRBJ1-6, with 8 bases fitting TRBD1. The germline CDR1 and CDR2 sequences are MDHEN and SYDVKM. CDR3 length: 16 amino acids. V dropped 7 bases and J dropped 9; count of bases not matched to a gene: 14. This CDR3 is CASTINGQGMTSPLHF. The CDR3 DNA is TGTGCCAGCACTATTAACGGACAGGGAATGACTTCACCCCTCCACTTT.

The chain carries TRBV9 and TRBJ1-2; 7 positions match TRBD1. Germline V gives CDR1 SGDLS, CDR2 YYNGEE. This CDR3 comprises 13 residues. Trimming cost V 2 bases and J 7 bases; bases outside gene matches: 5. CDR3 sequence: CASSVGDRSGYTF. CDR3 nucleotide sequence: TGTGCCAGCAGCGTGGGGGACAGATCTGGCTACACCTTC.

This clone was seen once. The V call is TRBV19, the J call TRBJ2-1; 8 bases agree with TRBD2. The V gene's germline CDR1 is LNHDA and CDR2 SQIVND (reference sequence). With V trimmed by 3 bases and J by 4 bases, 5 bases remained unmatched. The length of the CDR3 is 15 residues. CDR3 sequence (DNA): TGTGCCAGTAGTATTGTCGGGAGGGCTTACAATGAGCAGTTCTTC. Protein sequence: CASSIVGRAYNEQFF.

The chain is built from TRBV27 and TRBJ1-4; D remains ambiguous. Trimming cost V 5 bases and J 0 bases, with 7 bases left between them. CDR3 size: 14 residues. The germline CDR1 and CDR2 sequences are MNHEY and SMNVEV (reference sequence). In nucleotides, the CDR3 is TGTGCCAGCAGTCCCCGTACAACTAATGAAAAACTGTTTTTT. It translates to CASSPRTTNEKLFF.